Sequencing of this T cell receptor (beta chain) was carried out in a study of blood T cells in healthy people across ages. Study-wide findings and caveats: Relative to aged donors, long-lived donors carried more naive CD4+ cells and displayed higher diversity. The unsorted PBMCs prevented any conclusive comparison of naive versus antigen-experienced cells.

Donors each provided roughly 9.6 milliliters of peripheral blood. The second PCR ran roughly 7 to 12 cycles with a sample-barcoded 5' primer and J-beta primers. Each cDNA was tagged by a template-switch adaptor containing 12 random nucleotides. TCRdb fed the 5' RACE reads into MiXCR, producing one record per CDR3 protein. Of 870,000 or so distinct CDR3 sequences in the sample, 29% were seen once. This clonotype was detected ten times or more. Its specificity is not known. The germline CDR1 and CDR2 sequences are SEHNR and FQNEAQ (reference sequence). Trimming removed 0 bases at V and 3 bases at J, with 8 bases between. CDR3 length equals 15 residues.

This clonotype originated in a woman of 80 years or more in good health. The sequenced sample was blood. The rearrangement joins TRBV7-9 to TRBJ1-4; perhaps TRBD1 as D (5 bases). CDR3: CASSLAGASNEKLFF. In DNA, the CDR3 is TGTGCCAGCAGCTTAGCAGGGGCCTCTAATGAAAAACTGTTTTTT.